This TCR beta chain was recorded in a study of beta chain features in type 1 diabetes. Study summary: On cell yields, gender and age, patients and healthy donors were similar.

Isolated RNA was reverse transcribed in full, so expressed TCRB transcripts were sequenced. The assay was immunoSEQ multiplex PCR, and TCRdb's table has in-frame clones only and misses some. The table records fewer than 900,000 clones, 15% to 20% of them present only once. With respect to this clone: Antigen: not known.

The single heparinised draw taken from each donor contained around 100 mL of blood on average. This CDR3 is 12 amino acids long. Trimming took off 2 bases at V and 7 bases at J, with 9 bases between the two ends. Looked up from germline, CDR1 is SEHNR and CDR2 is FQNEAQ (reference sequence). Study results and caveats: Among all four CD4+ subsets, Type 1 diabetes patients had TCRB CDR3s that were moderately but significantly shorter.

Sequencing was carried out using naive CD4+ T cells from blood. This clonotype was obtained from a woman in her late teens or twenties in good health. The chain joins TRBV7-9 to TRBJ2-7; D call uncertain. The CDR3 sequence is CASSLIEGEQYF. The CDR3 DNA reads TGTGCCAGCAGCTTAATCGAAGGGGAGCAGTACTTC.